Presented here are 3 T cell receptor beta chains from one specimen sequenced in a study of T cells in Graves' hyperthyroidism and ophthalmopathy. Authors of the study amplified TCR beta CDR3 regions from RNA transcripts. A first-round RT-PCR of the TCR CDR3 used the HTBI primer set. TCRdb reanalysed the multiplex PCR reads using MiXCR and keeps one entry per CDR3 protein. The sample carries 300,000 to 450,000 distinct CDR3 sequences, around 25% recorded once. The sample comprised blood. Source of these receptors: a man aged 50 or older with Graves' hyperthyroidism.

This clonotype was recorded many times. The chain carries TRBV20-1 and TRBJ2-3, with D maybe TRBD2 (6 bases). Germline V gives CDR1 DFQATT, CDR2 SNEGSKA (reference sequence). The CDR3 is made up of 15 amino acids. The CDR3 bases are TGCAGCCAACCGGGGCGGGATGGGGTCACAGATACGCAGTATTTT. Translation: CSQPGRDGVTDTQYF.

The chain links TRBV15 to TRBJ2-5, with D perhaps TRBD1 (6 bases). The CDR3 contains 12 residues. V was pared by 8 bases and J by 1 base, with 8 bases between. CDR1 is LNHNV, CDR2 YYDKDF, per germline (reference sequence). CDR3 sequence: CATGQFQETQYF. The DNA of the CDR3 is TGTGCCACCGGACAGTTCCAAGAGACCCAGTACTTC.

The CDR3 region is CASSVGGGSEQFF. Written as DNA, the CDR3 is TGTGCCAGCAGCGTCGGGGGGGGGAGTGAGCAGTTCTTC. The V gene is TRBV9, the J gene TRBJ2-1, with 8 nucleotides matching TRBD2. CDR1 is SGDLS and CDR2 is YYNGEE in the germline V gene. The V gene end was trimmed by 2 bases and the J gene end by 9 bases; junction bases not matched to a gene: 4. The CDR3 sequence is 13 residues long.